Listed here are 2 T cell receptor beta chains from one sample, sequenced in a study of identical twins. TCRdb ran MiXCR on the 5' RACE reads and lists one entry per CDR3 protein. This table holds 200,000 to 250,000 distinct CDR3 sequences, approximately 7.9% found once. This sample also belongs to another study, concerning yellow fever vaccine responses in identical twins.

Source material: CD8+ T cells sorted from blood. These receptors originate from a woman aged 18-30 years in good health.

This chain uses TRBV19 with TRBJ1-1, with D tentatively TRBD1 (5 bases). The germline CDR1 and CDR2 sequences are LNHDA and SQIVND (reference sequence). Trimming took 9 bases from V and 4 from J, leaving 15 bases between them. The CDR3 consists of 13 residues. DNA of the CDR3: TGTGCCAGATCAAGGGGAGAGACCACTGAAGCTTTCTTT. Translated: CARSRGETTEAFF.

Many counts were recorded for this clonotype. The genes are TRBV10-3 and TRBJ2-7; tentatively, D is TRBD1 (6 bases). The CDR3 runs to 13 residues. CDR1 ENHRY and CDR2 SYGVKD come from the germline V gene. V gave up 5 bases and J gave up 5 bases, with 13 bases separating them. This chain's CDR3 is CAISLRTVDEQYF. The CDR3 nucleotides read TGTGCCATCAGTTTGAGGACAGTCGACGAGCAGTACTTC.